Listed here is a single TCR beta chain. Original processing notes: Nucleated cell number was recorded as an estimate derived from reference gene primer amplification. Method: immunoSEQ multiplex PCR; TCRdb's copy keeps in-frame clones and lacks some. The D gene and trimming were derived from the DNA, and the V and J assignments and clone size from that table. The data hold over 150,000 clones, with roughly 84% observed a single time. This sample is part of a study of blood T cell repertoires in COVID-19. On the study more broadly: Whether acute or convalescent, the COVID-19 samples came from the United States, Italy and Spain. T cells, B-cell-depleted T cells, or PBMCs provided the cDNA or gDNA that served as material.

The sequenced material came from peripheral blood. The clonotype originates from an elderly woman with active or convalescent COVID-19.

The CDR3 loop reads CASSQEITGGTSNYGYTF. Here the CDR3 DNA reads TGCGCCAGCAGCCAAGAAATAACAGGGGGAACATCTAACTATGGCTACACCTTC. The rearrangement uses TRBV4-3 and TRBJ1-2; 8 positions agree with TRBD1. This CDR3 has 18 residues. Germline CDR1 and CDR2: LGHNA and YSLEER. V shed 0 bases, J shed 0 bases, and the junction held 9 bases outside the gene matches.